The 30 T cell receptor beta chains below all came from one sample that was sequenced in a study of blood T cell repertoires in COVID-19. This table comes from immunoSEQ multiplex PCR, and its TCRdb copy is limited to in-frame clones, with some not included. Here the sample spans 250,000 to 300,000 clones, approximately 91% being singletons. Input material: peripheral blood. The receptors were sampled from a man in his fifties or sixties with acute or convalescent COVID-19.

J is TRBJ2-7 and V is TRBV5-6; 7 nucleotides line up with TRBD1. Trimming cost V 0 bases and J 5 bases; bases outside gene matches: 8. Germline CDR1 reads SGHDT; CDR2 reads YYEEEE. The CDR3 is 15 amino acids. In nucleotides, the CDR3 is TGTGCCAGCAGCTTGGCTGTCAGGGGGTCCAACGAGCAGTACTTC. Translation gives CASSLAVRGSNEQYF.

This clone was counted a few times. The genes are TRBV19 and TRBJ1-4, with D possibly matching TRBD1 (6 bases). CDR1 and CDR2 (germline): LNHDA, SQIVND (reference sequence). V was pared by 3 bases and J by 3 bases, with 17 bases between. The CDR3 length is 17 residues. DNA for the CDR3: TGTGCCAGTAGTATGGTCGCTGGGGGCGCGTCTAATGAAAAACTGTTTTTT. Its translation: CASSMVAGGASNEKLFF.

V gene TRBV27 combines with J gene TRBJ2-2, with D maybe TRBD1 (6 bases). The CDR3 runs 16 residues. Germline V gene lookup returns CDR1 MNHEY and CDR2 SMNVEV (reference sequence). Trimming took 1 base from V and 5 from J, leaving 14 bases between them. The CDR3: CASSLFPGAETGELFF. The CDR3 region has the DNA TGTGCCAGCAGTTTATTCCCAGGGGCGGAGACCGGGGAGCTGTTTTTT.

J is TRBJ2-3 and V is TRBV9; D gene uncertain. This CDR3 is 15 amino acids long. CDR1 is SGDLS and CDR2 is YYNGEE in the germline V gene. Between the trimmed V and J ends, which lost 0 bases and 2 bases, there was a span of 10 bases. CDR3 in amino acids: CASSVGGRFTDTQYF. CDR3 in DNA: TGTGCCAGCAGCGTAGGCGGTAGGTTCACAGATACGCAGTATTTT.

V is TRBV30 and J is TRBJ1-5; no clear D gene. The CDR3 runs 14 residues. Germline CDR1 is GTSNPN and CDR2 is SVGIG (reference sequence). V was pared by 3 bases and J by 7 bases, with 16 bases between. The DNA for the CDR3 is TGTGCCTGGAGATCCGGGATCCCCGGCCAGCCCCAGCATTTT. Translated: CAWRSGIPGQPQHF.

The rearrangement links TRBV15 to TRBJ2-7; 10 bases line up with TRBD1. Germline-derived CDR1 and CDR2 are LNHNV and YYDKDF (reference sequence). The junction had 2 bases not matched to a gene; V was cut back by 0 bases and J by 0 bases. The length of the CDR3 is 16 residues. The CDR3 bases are TGTGCCACCAGCAGAGATAGGACAGGGGGCTCCTACGAGCAGTACTTC. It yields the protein CATSRDRTGGSYEQYF.

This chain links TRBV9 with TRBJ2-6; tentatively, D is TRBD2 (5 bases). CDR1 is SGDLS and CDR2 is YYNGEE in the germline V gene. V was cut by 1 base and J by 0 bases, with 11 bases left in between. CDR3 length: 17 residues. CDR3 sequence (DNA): TGTGCCAGCAGCGTACAGGCTCGGGGCTCTGGGGCCAACGTCCTGACTTTC. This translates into CASSVQARGSGANVLTF.

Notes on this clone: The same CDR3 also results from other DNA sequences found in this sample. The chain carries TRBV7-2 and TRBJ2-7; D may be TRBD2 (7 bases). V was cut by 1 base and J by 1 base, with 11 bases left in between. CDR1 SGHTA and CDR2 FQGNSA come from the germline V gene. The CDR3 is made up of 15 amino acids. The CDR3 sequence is CASSLGGGISYEQYF. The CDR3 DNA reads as TGTGCCAGCAGCTTAGGGGGGGGCATTTCCTACGAGCAGTACTTC.

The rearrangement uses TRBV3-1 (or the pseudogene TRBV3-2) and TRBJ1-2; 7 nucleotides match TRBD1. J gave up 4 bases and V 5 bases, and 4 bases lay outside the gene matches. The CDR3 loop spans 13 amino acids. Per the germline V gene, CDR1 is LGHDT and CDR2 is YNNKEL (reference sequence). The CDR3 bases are TGTGCCAGCAGCATAGGGACAGCCTATGGCTACACCTTC. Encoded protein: CASSIGTAYGYTF.

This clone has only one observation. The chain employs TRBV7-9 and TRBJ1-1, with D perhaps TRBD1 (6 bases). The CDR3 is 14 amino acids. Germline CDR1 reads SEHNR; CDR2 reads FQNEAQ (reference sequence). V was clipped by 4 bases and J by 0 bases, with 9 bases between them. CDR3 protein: CASSSDSMNTEAFF. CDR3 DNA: TGTGCCAGCAGCTCGGACAGTATGAACACTGAAGCTTTCTTT.

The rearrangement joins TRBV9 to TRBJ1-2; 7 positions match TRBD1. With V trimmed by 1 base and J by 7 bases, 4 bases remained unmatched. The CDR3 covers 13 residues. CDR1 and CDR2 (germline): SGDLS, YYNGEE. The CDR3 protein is CASSVQGDGGYTF. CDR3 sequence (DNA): TGTGCCAGCAGCGTACAGGGGGATGGTGGCTACACCTTC.

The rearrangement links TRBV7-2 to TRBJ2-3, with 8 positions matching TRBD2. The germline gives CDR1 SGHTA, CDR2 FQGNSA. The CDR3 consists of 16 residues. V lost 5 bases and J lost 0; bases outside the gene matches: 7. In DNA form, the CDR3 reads TGTGCCAGCAGCGCCATACTAGCGGCTAGCACAGATACGCAGTATTTT. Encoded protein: CASSAILAASTDTQYF.

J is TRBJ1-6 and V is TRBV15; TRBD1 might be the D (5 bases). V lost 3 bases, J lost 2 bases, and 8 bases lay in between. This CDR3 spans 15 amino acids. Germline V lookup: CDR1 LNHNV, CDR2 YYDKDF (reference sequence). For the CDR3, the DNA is TGTGCCACCAGCAGCAGGGTTACCTATAATTCACCCCTCCACTTT. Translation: CATSSRVTYNSPLHF.

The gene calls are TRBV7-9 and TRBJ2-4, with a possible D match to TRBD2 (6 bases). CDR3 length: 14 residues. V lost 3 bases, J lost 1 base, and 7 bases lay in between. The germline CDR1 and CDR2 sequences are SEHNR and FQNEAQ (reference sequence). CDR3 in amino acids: CASSFGGAKNIQYF. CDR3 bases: TGTGCCAGCAGCTTCGGAGGGGCCAAAAACATTCAGTACTTC.

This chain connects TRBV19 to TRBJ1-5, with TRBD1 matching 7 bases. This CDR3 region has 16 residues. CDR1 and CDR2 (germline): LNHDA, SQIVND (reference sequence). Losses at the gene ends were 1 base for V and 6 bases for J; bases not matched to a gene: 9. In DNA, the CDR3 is TGTGCCAGTAGTATAGGGCTACAACAGGGGTTTCAGCCCCAGCATTTT. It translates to CASSIGLQQGFQPQHF.

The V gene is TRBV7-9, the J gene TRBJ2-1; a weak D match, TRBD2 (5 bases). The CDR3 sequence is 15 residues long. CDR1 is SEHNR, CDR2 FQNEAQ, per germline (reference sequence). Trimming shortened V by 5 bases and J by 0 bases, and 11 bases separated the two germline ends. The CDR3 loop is CASSPPGSSYNEQFF. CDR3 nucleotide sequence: TGTGCCAGCAGCCCCCCGGGAAGCTCCTACAATGAGCAGTTCTTC. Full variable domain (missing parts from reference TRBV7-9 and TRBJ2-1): DTGVSQNPRHKITKRGQNVTFRCDPISEHNRLYWYRQTLGQGPEFLTYFQNEAQLEKSRLLSDRFSAERPKGSFSTLEIQRTEQGDSAMYLCASSPPGSSYNEQFFGPGTRLTVL.

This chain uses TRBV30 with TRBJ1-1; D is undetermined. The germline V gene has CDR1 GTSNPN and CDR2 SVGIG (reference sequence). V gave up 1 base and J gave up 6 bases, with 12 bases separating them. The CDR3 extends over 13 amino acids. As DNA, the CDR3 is TGTGCCTGGAGTGAGCGGGTAGGATCTGAAGCTTTCTTT. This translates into CAWSERVGSEAFF.

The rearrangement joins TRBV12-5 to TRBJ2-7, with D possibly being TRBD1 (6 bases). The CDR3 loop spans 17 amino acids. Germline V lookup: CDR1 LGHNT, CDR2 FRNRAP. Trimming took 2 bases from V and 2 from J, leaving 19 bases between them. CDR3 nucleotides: TGTGCTAGTGGTTTGAGCAGGGGACAATATCCTACCTACGAGCAGTACTTC. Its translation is CASGLSRGQYPTYEQYF.

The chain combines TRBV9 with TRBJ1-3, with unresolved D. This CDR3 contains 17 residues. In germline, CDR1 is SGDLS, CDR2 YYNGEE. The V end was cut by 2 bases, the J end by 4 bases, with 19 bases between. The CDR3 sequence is CASSVDADTSTGNTIYF. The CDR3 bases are TGTGCCAGCAGCGTTGATGCGGATACCTCTACCGGAAACACCATATATTTT.

CDR3 protein: CASSPRQGAYNEQFF. The CDR3 nucleotides are TGTGCCAGCAGCCCCCGACAGGGGGCCTACAATGAGCAGTTCTTC. V and J are TRBV9 and TRBJ2-1; 9 positions match TRBD1. Germline V gives CDR1 SGDLS, CDR2 YYNGEE. The junction had 4 bases not matched to a gene; V was cut back by 4 bases and J by 2 bases. The CDR3 consists of 15 residues.

CDR3 amino acids: CASSWDRVSGANVLTF. As DNA, the CDR3 is TGTGCCAGCAGCTGGGACAGGGTATCTGGGGCCAACGTCCTGACTTTC. V is TRBV7-9 and J is TRBJ2-6, with TRBD1 identical over 9 bases. The CDR3 spans 16 residues. Germline lookup yields CDR1 SEHNR and CDR2 FQNEAQ (reference sequence). V gave up 4 bases and J gave up 1 base; unmatched junction bases: 2.

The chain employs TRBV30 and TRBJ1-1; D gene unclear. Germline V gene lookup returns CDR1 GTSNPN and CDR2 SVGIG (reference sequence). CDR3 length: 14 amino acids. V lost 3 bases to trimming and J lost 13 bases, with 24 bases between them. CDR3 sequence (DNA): TGTGCCTGGAGCCCGCCCTACAGATCCTCAAGCGGTTTCTTT. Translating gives CAWSPPYRSSSGFF. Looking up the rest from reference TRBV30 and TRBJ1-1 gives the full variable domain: SQTIHQWPATLVQPVGSPLSLECTVEGTSNPNLYWYRQAAGRGLQLLFYSVGIGQISSEVPQNLSASRPQDRQFILSSKKLLLSDSGFYLCAWSPPYRSSSGFFGQGTRLTVV.

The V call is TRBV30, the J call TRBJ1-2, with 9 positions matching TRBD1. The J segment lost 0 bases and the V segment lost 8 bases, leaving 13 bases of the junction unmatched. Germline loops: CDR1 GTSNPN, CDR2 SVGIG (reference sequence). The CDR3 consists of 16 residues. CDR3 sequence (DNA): TGTGCCCGACGAACAGGGGGCGCCAGGTCTAACTATGGCTACACCTTC. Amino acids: CARRTGGARSNYGYTF.

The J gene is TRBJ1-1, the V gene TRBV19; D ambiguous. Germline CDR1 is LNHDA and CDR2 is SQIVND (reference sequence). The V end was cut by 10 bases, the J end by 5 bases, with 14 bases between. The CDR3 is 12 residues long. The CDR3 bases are TGTGCCACCAGAACGGAGAGGACTGAAGCTTTCTTT. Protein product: CATRTERTEAFF.

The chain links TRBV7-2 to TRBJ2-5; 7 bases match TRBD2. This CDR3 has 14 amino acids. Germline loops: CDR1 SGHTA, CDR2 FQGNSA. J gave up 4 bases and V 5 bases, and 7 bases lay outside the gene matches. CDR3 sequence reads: CASSRQAGRETQYF. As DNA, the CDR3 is TGTGCCAGCAGCAGACAAGCGGGAAGAGAGACCCAGTACTTC.

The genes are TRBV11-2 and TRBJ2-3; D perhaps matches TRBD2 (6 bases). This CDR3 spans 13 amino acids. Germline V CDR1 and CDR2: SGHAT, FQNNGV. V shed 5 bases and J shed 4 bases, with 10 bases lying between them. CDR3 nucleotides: TGTGCCAGCAGCCCCCGGAGGGCAGATACGCAGTATTTT. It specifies CASSPRRADTQYF.

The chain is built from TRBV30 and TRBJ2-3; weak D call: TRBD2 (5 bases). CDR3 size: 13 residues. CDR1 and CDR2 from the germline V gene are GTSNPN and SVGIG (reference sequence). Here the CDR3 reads CAVRGHGTDTQYF. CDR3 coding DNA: TGTGCTGTAAGAGGGCATGGCACAGATACGCAGTATTTT.

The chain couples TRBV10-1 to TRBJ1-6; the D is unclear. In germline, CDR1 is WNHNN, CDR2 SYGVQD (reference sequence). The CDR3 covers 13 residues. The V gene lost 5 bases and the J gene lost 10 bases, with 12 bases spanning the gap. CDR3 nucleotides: TGCGCCAGCAGTCCCAGCGTTAACTCACCCCTCCACTTT. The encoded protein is CASSPSVNSPLHF.

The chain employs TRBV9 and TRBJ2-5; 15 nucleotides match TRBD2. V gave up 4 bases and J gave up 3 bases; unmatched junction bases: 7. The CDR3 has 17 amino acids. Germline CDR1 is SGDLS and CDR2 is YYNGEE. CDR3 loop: CASSPRTSGGVKETQYF. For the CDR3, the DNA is TGTGCCAGCAGCCCCCGGACTAGCGGGGGGGTTAAAGAGACCCAGTACTTC.

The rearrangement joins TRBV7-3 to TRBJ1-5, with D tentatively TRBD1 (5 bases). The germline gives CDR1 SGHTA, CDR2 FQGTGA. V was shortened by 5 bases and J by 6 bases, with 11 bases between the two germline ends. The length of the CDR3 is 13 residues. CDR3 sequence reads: CASSQQGGQPQHF. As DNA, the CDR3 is TGTGCCAGCAGCCAGCAGGGAGGTCAGCCCCAGCATTTT.